The present T cell receptor (beta chain) was sequenced within a study of tumor-infiltrating lymphocytes in oesophageal squamous cell carcinoma. Judged by abundance, this clonotype is medium-sized. TCRdb fed the PCR reads into MiXCR, producing one record per CDR3 protein. The table has about 3,400 distinct CDR3 sequences, approximately 15% seen once. CDR1 is MNHNS, CDR2 SASEGT, per germline. Trimming took 6 bases from V and 6 from J, leaving 11 bases between them. The CDR3 totals 12 residues. Sequencing input: esophageal tumor tissue. The clonotype was recovered from a male donor with esophageal squamous cell carcinoma. The chain couples TRBV6-1 to TRBJ1-2; D unclear. The CDR3 region is CASSLDGNGYTF. CDR3 nucleotides: TGTGCCAGCAGCCTGGATGGGAATGGCTACACCTTC.